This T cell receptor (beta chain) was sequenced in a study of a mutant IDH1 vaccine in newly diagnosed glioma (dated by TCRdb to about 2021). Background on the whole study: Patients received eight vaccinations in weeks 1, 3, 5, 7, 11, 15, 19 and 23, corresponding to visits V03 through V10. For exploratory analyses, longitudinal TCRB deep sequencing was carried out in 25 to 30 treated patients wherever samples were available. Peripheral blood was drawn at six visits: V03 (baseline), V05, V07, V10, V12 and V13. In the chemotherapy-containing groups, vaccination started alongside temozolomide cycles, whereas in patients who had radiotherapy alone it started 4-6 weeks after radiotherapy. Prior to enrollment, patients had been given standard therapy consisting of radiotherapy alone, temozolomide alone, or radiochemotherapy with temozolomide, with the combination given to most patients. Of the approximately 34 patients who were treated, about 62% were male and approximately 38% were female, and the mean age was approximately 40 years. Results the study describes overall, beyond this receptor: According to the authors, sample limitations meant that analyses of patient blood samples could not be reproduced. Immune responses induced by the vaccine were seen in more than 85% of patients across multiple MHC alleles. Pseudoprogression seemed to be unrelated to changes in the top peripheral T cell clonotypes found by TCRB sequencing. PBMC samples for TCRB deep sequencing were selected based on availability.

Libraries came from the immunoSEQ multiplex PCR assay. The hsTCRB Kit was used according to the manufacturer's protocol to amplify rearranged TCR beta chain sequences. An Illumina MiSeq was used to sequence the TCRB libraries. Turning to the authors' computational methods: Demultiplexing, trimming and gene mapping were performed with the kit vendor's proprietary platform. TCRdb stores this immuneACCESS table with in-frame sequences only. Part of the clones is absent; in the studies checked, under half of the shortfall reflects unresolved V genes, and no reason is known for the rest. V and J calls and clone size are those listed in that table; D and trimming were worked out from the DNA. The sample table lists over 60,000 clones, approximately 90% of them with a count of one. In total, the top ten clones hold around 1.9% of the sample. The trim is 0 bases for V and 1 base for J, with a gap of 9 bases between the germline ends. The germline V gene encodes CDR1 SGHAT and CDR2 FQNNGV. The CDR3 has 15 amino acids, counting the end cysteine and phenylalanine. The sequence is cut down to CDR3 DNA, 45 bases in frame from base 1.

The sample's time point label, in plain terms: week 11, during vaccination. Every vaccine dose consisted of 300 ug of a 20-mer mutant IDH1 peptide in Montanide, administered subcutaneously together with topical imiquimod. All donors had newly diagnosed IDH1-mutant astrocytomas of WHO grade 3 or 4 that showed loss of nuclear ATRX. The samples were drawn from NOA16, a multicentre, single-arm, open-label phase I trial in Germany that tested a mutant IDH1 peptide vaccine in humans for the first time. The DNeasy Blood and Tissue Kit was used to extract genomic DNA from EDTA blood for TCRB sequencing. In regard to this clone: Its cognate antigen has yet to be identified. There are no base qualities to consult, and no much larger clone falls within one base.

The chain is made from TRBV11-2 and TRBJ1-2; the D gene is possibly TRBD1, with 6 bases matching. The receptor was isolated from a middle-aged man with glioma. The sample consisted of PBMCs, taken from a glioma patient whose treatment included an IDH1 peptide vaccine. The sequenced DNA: TGTGCCAGCAGCTTAGACTGGGGGCTTAACTATGGCTACACCTTC. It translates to CASSLDWGLNYGYTF. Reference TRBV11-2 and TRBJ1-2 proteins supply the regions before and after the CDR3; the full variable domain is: EAGVAQSPRYKIIEKRQSVAFWCNPISGHATLYWYQQILGQGPKLLIQFQNNGVVDDSQLPKDRFSAERLKGVDSTLKIQPAKLEDSAVYLCASSLDWGLNYGYTFGSGTRLTVV.